The clone carrying this TCR beta chain is termed medium-sized (0.01 to 0.1%). The target antigen is unknown. 60 Vbeta and 13 Jbeta primers were used in PCR. Data came from immunoSEQ multiplex PCR; TCRdb stores just in-frame clones and leaves some out. The sample yields about 97,000 clones, around 80% seen once. This sample is drawn from a study of cytomegalovirus exposure and HLA in healthy donors. The CDR3 sequence is 13 residues long. V trimming: 3 bases; J trimming: 6 bases; junction bases outside the gene matches: 4. The germline gives CDR1 SGHRS, CDR2 YFSETQ. While unrecorded immune exposures were likely, the donors were nominally healthy when sampled. Study-wide points: Donor immune exposure was known only as CMV serostatus. Per published reports, the classifier diagnosed cytomegalovirus status with high specificity and sensitivity.

V is TRBV5-1 and J is TRBJ1-1; TRBD1 aligns across 8 bases. Sequencing was performed on PBMCs. This TCR came from a man aged 40-50 years in good health and CMV-seropositive. CDR3 nucleotide sequence: TGCGCCAGCAGCTACGGACAGGGCGCTGAAGCTTTCTTT. This sequence encodes CASSYGQGAEAFF.